This T cell receptor beta chain was obtained from a study of T cells in narcolepsy. CDR1 and CDR2 from the germline V gene are LGHNA and YNFKEQ. The CDR3 has 15 residues. V lost 0 bases and J lost 3, with 9 bases in between. Produced via immunoSEQ multiplex PCR; TCRdb's table is partial and in-frame only. The sample lists about 40,000 clones; around 88% were seen once. The receptor comes from a human donor with narcolepsy. The specimen was CD45RA- memory CD4+ T cells from PBMCs. The chain joins TRBV4-2 to TRBJ1-3, with no clear D. The CDR3 DNA reads as TGTGCCAGCAGCCAAGAAGGCCAGTATGGAAACACCATATATTTT. This translates into CASSQEGQYGNTIYF.